What follows is one TCR beta chain and its context. Participants came from 20 to 25 US areas, aged about 18 to 89 years. Allocation to cohorts depended on clinical history reported by the participants. The sample originates from a study of blood T cell repertoires in COVID-19. Study-level information: There were acute and convalescent COVID-19 samples, and they came from the United States, Italy and Spain.

This CDR3 spans 15 amino acids. V was clipped by 4 bases and J by 0 bases, with 10 bases between them. From germline, CDR1 is KGHDR and CDR2 SFDVKD. In the original workflow: Nucleated cell counts were estimated from reference gene primer amplification. Generated by immunoSEQ multiplex PCR, the TCRdb table keeps only in-frame clones and is missing some. V and J calls and clone size are as listed in that table; D and trimming were resolved from the DNA. The sample has 200,000 to 250,000 clones, roughly 89% seen once. The chain has TRBV24-1 and TRBJ2-3, with no clear D. This sequence was found in a woman between 40 and 55 years old who had recovered from COVID-19. Sample: PBMCs or T cells enriched from blood (not recorded which). The CDR3 is CATSEAEASTDTQYF. CDR3 coding DNA: TGTGCCACCAGTGAGGCAGAGGCTAGCACAGATACGCAGTATTTT.